The rows below give T cell receptor beta chains drawn from one sample of a study of CD8 T cells in Susac syndrome. One entry per CDR3 protein results from TCRdb running MiXCR on the immunoSEQ multiplex PCR reads. The sample includes around 150,000 distinct CDR3 sequences, approximately 95% of them seen just once. Sequenced sample: CD8+ T cells from PBMCs. The receptors stem from a human donor with Susac syndrome. CDR3s include the opening cysteine and the closing phenylalanine or tryptophan.

v_gene: TRBV29-1
j_gene: TRBJ1-5
CDR3aa: CSVLTGDSNQPQHF

v_gene: TRBV10-3
j_gene: TRBJ2-1
CDR3aa: CASSTGNEQFF

v_gene: TRBV19
j_gene: TRBJ1-5
CDR3aa: CASRKEGNQPQHF

v_gene: TRBV4-1
j_gene: TRBJ2-4
CDR3aa: CASSQGQAVLAKNIQYF

v_gene: TRBV28
j_gene: TRBJ2-1
CDR3aa: CASTPTGSSYNEQFF

v_gene: TRBV3-1
j_gene: TRBJ1-2
CDR3aa: CASSQGWDRAYGYTF

v_gene: TRBV29-1
j_gene: TRBJ2-7
CDR3aa: CSVERSGTGGLYEQYF

v_gene: TRBV4-2
j_gene: TRBJ1-5
CDR3aa: CASSQEEGSNQPQHF

v_gene: TRBV30
j_gene: TRBJ2-7
CDR3aa: CAWSGLAISYEQYF

v_gene: TRBV5-6
j_gene: TRBJ2-7
CDR3aa: CASSLVAGRAYEQYF

v_gene: TRBV4-2
j_gene: TRBJ2-7
CDR3aa: CASSQAGGMETSYEQYF

v_gene: TRBV7-9
j_gene: TRBJ1-2
CDR3aa: CASSLGAYGYTF

v_gene: TRBV10-3
j_gene: TRBJ2-5
CDR3aa: CATVDEGGGQETQYF

v_gene: TRBV25-1
j_gene: TRBJ2-7
CDR3aa: CASSDSYEQYF

v_gene: TRBV5-1
j_gene: TRBJ1-1
CDR3aa: CASSLEDSEAFF

v_gene: TRBV4-1
j_gene: TRBJ1-5
CDR3aa: CASSLSSNSNQPQHF

v_gene: TRBV27
j_gene: TRBJ2-7
CDR3aa: CASSTTGYRGYEQYF

v_gene: TRBV28
j_gene: TRBJ2-1
CDR3aa: CASSALLRRYNEQFF

v_gene: TRBV29-1
j_gene: TRBJ2-5
CDR3aa: CSVDREVGGQETQYF

v_gene: TRBV9
j_gene: TRBJ2-7
CDR3aa: CASSAEFSAQDEQYF

v_gene: TRBV5-1
j_gene: TRBJ2-5
CDR3aa: CASSLVVLGQETQYF

v_gene: TRBV6-6
j_gene: TRBJ2-7
CDR3aa: CASSSTVYEQYF

v_gene: TRBV21-1
j_gene: TRBJ2-1
CDR3aa: CASSSAGLAGAHEQFF

v_gene: TRBV7-9
j_gene: TRBJ2-1
CDR3aa: CASEPGDEQFF

v_gene: TRBV24-1
j_gene: TRBJ2-1
CDR3aa: CATSETGLAGENEQFF

v_gene: TRBV25-1
j_gene: TRBJ2-5
CDR3aa: CASSDRDRAPTQYF

v_gene: TRBV27
j_gene: TRBJ1-3
CDR3aa: CASSLTGQSSGNTIYF

v_gene: TRBV11-2
j_gene: TRBJ2-5
CDR3aa: CASSLRLETQYF

v_gene: TRBV7-2
j_gene: TRBJ2-5
CDR3aa: CASSLELTGGTQYF

v_gene: TRBV20-1
j_gene: TRBJ2-5
CDR3aa: CSATRGVRRETQYF

v_gene: TRBV4-1
j_gene: TRBJ2-7
CDR3aa: CASSQYVPGQGLSSYEQYF

v_gene: TRBV28
j_gene: TRBJ1-2
CDR3aa: CASSHIITYGYTF

v_gene: TRBV29-1
j_gene: TRBJ1-1
CDR3aa: CSAAGLNTEAFF

v_gene: TRBV28
j_gene: TRBJ1-5
CDR3aa: CATQGAQPQHF

v_gene: TRBV18
j_gene: TRBJ2-1
CDR3aa: CASSPRGAYNEQFF

v_gene: TRBV4-1
j_gene: TRBJ1-2
CDR3aa: CASSGLEDGYTF

v_gene: TRBV6-2/TRBV6-3
j_gene: TRBJ2-1
CDR3aa: CASSSGSDNEQFF

v_gene: TRBV4-1
j_gene: TRBJ2-1
CDR3aa: CASSQDLAYNEQFF

v_gene: TRBV20-1
j_gene: TRBJ2-3
CDR3aa: CSAADAPSLLTDTHYF

v_gene: TRBV20-1
j_gene: TRBJ2-1
CDR3aa: CSARDQDRLNEQFF

v_gene: TRBV27
j_gene: TRBJ2-7
CDR3aa: CASSATGGPYEQYF

v_gene: TRBV5-4
j_gene: TRBJ1-1
CDR3aa: CASSLDGQANTEAFF

v_gene: TRBV4-1
j_gene: TRBJ2-5
CDR3aa: CASSQWAQPETQYF

v_gene: TRBV28
j_gene: TRBJ2-1
CDR3aa: CASSRLAGEREQFF

v_gene: TRBV9
j_gene: TRBJ2-7
CDR3aa: CASSVEWMGTYEQYF

v_gene: TRBV27
j_gene: TRBJ2-7
CDR3aa: CASSSFGGSYEQYF

v_gene: TRBV24-1
j_gene: TRBJ1-5
CDR3aa: CATSGTGAYSNQPQHF

v_gene: TRBV5-4
j_gene: TRBJ2-2
CDR3aa: CASSGIAHNTGELFF

v_gene: TRBV30
j_gene: TRBJ2-3
CDR3aa: CAWSPTSGFTDTQYF

v_gene: TRBV28
j_gene: TRBJ1-5
CDR3aa: CASSLTRANQPQHF

v_gene: TRBV4-1
j_gene: TRBJ1-2
CDR3aa: CASSHPGQPMSPYGYTF